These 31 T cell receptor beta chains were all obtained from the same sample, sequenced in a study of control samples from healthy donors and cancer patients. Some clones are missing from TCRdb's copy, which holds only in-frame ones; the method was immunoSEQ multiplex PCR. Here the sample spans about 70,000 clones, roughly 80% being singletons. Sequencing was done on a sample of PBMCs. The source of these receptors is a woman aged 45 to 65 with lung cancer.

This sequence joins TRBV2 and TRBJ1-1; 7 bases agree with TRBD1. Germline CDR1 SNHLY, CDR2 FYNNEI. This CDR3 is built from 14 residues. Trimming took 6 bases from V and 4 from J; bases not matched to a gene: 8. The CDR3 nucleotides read TGTGCCAGCAGGACTCGACAGGGTGGCACTGAAGCTTTCTTT. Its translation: CASRTRQGGTEAFF. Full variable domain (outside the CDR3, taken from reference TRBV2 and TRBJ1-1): EPEVTQTPSHQVTQMGQEVILRCVPISNHLYFYWYRQILGQKVEFLVSFYNNEISEKSEIFDDQFSVERPDGSNFTLKIRSTKLEDSAMYFCASRTRQGGTEAFFGQGTRLTVV.

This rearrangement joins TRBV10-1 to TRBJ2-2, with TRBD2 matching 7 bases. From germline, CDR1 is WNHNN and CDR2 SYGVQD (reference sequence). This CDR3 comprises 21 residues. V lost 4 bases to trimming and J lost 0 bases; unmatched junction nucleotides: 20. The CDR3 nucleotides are TGCGCCAGCAGTGGTGGGGGGTTCTCTGGACTAGTGGACGCGAACACCGGGGAGCTGTTTTTT. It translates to CASSGGGFSGLVDANTGELFF.

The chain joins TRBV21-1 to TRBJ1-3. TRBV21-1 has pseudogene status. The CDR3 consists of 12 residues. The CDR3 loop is CASSKVGNTIYF. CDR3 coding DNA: TGTGCCAGCAGCAAAGTCGGAAACACCATATATTTT.

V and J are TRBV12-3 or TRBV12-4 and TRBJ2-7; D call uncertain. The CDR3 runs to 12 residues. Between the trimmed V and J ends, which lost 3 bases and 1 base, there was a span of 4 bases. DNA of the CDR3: TGTGCCAGCAGTTTGGGGTCCTACGAGCAGTACTTC. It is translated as CASSLGSYEQYF.

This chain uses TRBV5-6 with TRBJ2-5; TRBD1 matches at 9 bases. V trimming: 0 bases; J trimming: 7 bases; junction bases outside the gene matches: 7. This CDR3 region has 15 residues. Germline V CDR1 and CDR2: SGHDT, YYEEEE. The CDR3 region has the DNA TGTGCCAGCAGCTTGGGCGGACAGGGGCTACTGACCCAGTACTTC. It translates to CASSLGGQGLLTQYF.

CDR3 amino acids: CASSPDTDRTINTEAFF. CDR3 nucleotide sequence: TGTGCCAGCAGTCCAGATACGGACAGGACCATAAACACTGAAGCTTTCTTT. The J gene is TRBJ1-1, the V gene TRBV6-2 or TRBV6-3, with TRBD1 identical over 7 bases. Germline CDR1 MNHEY, CDR2 SVGEGT. J was trimmed by 2 bases and V by 5 bases; bases with no gene match: 14. The CDR3 totals 17 residues.

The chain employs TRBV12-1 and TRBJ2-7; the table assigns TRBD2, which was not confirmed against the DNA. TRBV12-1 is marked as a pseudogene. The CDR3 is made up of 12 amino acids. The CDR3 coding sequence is TGTGCCAGCAGCTTTGAGCCCTACGAGCAGTACTTC. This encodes CASSFEPYEQYF.

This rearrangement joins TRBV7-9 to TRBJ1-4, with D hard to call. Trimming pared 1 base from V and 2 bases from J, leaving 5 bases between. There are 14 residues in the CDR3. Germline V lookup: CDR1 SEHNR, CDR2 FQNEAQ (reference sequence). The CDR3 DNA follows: TGTGCCAGCAGCTTAGGCGGTACTAATGAAAAACTGTTTTTT. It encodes CASSLGGTNEKLFF.

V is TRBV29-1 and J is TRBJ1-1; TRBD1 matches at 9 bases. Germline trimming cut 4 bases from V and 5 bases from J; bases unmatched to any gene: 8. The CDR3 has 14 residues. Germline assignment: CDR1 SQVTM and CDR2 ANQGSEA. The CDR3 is CSVGRGQGQTEAFF. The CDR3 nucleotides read TGCAGCGTTGGAAGGGGACAGGGTCAGACTGAAGCTTTCTTT.

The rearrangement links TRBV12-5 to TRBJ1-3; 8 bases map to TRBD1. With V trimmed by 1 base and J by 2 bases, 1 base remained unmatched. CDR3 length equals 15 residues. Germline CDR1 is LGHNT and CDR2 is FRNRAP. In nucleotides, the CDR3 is TGTGCTAGTGGTTTGGAACAGGGGGCTGGAAACACCATATATTTT. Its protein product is CASGLEQGAGNTIYF.

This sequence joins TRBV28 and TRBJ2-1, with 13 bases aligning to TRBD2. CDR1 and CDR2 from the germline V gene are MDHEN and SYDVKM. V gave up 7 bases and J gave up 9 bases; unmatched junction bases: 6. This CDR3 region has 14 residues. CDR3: CASKTSGGVGEQFF. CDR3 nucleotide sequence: TGTGCCAGCAAAACTAGCGGGGGGGTTGGTGAGCAGTTCTTC.

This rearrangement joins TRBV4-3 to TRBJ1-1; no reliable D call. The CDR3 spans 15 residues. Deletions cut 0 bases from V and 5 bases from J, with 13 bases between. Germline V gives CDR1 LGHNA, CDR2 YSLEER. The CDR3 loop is CASSQDVGSSTEAFF. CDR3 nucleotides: TGCGCCAGCAGCCAAGATGTTGGGAGTAGTACTGAAGCTTTCTTT.

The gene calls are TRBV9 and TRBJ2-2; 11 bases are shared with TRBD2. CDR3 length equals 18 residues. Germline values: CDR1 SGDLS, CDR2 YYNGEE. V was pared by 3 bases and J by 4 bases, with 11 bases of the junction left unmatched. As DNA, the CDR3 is TGTGCCAGCAGCGAGAATAGCGGGGGGGCCCTCGGCACCGGGGAGCTGTTTTTT. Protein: CASSENSGGALGTGELFF.

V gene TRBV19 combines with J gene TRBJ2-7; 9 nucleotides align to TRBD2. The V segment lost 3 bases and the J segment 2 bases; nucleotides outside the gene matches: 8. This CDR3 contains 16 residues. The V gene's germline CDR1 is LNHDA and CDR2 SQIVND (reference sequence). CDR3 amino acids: CASSISSASGAYEQYF. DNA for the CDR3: TGTGCCAGTAGTATCTCATCGGCTAGCGGGGCCTACGAGCAGTACTTC.

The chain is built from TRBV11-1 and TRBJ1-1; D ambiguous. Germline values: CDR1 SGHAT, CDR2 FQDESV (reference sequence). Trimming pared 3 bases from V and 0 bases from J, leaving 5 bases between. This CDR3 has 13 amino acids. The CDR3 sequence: CASSFELNTEAFF. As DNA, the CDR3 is TGTGCCAGCAGCTTCGAGTTGAACACTGAAGCTTTCTTT.

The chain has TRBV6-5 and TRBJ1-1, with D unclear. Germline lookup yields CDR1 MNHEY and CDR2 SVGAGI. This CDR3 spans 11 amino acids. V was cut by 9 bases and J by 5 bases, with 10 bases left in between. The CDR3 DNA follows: TGTGCCAGTAGGGTCAGGACTGAAGCTTTCTTT. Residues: CASRVRTEAFF.

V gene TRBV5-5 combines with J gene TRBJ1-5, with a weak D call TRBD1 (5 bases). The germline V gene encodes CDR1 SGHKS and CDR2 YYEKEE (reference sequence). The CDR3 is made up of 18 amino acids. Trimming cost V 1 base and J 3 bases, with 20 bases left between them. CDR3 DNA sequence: TGTGCCAGCAGCTTGTTCTCTGGCAGGGCGGATATCAATCAGCCCCAGCATTTT. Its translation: CASSLFSGRADINQPQHF. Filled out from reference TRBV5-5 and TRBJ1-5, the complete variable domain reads DAGVTQSPTHLIKTRGQQVTLRCSPISGHKSVSWYQQVLGQGPQFIFQYYEKEERGRGNFPDRFSARQFPNYSSELNVNALLLGDSALYLCASSLFSGRADINQPQHFGDGTRLSIL.

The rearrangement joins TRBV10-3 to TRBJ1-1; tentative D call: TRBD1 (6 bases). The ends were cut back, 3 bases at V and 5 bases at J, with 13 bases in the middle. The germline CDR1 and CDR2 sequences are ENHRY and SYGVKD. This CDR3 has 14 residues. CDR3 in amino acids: CAISDSGAKTEAFF. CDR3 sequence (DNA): TGTGCCATCAGTGACTCAGGGGCGAAGACTGAAGCTTTCTTT.

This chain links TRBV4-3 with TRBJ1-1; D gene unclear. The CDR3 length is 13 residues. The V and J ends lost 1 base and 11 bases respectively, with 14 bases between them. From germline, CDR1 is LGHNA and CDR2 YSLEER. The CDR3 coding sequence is TGCGCCAGCAGCCAAGTAATCTACGGGGAGGCTTTCTTT. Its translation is CASSQVIYGEAFF.

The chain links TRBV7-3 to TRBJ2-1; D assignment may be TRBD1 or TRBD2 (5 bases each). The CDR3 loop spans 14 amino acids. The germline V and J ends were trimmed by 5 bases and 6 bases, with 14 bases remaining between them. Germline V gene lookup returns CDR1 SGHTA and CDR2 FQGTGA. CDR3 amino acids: CASSPLGESNEQFF. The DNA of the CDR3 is TGTGCCAGCAGCCCCTTGGGGGAAAGCAATGAGCAGTTCTTC.

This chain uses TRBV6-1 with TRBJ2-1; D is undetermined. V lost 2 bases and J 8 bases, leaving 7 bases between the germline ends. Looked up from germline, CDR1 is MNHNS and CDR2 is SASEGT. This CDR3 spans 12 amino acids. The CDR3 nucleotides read TGTGCCAGCAGTGAATACCTCGATGAGCAGTTCTTC. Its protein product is CASSEYLDEQFF.

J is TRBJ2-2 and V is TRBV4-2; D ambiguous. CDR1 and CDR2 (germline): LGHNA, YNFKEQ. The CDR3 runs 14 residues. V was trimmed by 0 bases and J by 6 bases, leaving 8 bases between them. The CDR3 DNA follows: TGTGCCAGCAGCCAAGACCGAGGCTCCGGGGAGCTGTTTTTT. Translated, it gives CASSQDRGSGELFF.

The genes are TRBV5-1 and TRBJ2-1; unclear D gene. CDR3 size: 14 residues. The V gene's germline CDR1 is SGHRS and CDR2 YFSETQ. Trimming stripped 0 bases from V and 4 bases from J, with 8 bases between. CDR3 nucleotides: TGCGCCAGCAGCTTGGGGTTTTTGTACAATGAGCAGTTCTTC. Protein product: CASSLGFLYNEQFF.

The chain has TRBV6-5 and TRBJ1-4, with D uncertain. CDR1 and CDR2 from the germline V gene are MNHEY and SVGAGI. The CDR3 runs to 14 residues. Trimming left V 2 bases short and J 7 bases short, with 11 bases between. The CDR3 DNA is TGTGCCAGCAGTTACGAATCGGTGGGTGAAAAACTGTTTTTT. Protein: CASSYESVGEKLFF.

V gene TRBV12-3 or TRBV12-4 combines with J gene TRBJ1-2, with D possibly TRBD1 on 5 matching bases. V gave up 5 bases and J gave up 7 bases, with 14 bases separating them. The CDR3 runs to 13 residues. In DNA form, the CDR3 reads TGTGCCAGCAGTCCGGGACGGAGTTTTGGCTACACCTTC. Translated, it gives CASSPGRSFGYTF.

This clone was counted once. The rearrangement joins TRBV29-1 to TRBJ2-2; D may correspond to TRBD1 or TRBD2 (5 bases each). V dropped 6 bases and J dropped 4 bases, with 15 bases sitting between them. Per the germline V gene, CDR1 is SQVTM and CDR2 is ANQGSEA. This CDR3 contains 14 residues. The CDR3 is CSVPGPIITGELFF. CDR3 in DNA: TGCAGCGTGCCGGGACCGATAATCACCGGGGAGCTGTTTTTT.

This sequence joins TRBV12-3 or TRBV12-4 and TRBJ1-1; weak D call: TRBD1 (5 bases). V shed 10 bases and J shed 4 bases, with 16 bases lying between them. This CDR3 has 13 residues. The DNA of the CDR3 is TGTGCCATGGCGGCAGGGCTGAGCACTGAAGCTTTCTTT. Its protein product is CAMAAGLSTEAFF.

As DNA, the CDR3 is TGTGCCAGCAGCCCAGGGACCGCCGGTAATGAAAAACTGTTTTTT. This encodes CASSPGTAGNEKLFF. This rearrangement joins TRBV6-2 or TRBV6-3 to TRBJ1-4, with D possibly TRBD1 on 5 matching bases. This CDR3 contains 15 residues. CDR1 is MNHEY, CDR2 SVGEGT, per germline. With 6 bases removed from V and 4 bases from J, the gap between germline ends came to 15 bases.

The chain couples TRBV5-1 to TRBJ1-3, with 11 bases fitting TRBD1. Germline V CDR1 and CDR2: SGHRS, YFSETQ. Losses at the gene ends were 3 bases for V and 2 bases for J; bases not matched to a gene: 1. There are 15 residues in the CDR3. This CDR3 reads CASSSGQGAGNTIYF. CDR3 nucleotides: TGCGCCAGCAGCTCGGGACAGGGGGCTGGAAACACCATATATTTT.

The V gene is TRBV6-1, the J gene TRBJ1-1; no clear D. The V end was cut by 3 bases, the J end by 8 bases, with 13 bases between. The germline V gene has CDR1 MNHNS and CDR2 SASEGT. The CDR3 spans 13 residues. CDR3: CASSEGPFGEAFF. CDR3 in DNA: TGTGCCAGCAGTGAGGGCCCATTCGGCGAAGCTTTCTTT.

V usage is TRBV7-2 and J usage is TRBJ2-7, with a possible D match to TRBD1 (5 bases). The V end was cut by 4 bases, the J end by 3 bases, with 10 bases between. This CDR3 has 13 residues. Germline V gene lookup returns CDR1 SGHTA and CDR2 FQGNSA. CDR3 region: CASSSQGDYEQYF. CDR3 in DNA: TGTGCCAGCAGCTCCCAGGGCGACTACGAGCAGTACTTC.